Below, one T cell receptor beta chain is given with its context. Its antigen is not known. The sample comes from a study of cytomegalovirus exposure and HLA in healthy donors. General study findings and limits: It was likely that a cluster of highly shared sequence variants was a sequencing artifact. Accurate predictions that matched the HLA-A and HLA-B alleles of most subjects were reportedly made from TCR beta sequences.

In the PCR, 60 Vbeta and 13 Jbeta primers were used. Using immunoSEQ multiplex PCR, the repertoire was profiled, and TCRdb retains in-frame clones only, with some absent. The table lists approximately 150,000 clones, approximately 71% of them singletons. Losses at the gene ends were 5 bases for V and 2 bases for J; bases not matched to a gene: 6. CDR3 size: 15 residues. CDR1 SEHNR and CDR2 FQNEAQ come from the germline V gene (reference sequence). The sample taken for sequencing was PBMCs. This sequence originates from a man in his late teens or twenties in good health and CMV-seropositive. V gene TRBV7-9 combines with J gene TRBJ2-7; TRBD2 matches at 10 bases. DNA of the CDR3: TGTGCCAGCAGCCTCTATAGCGGGAGGACCTACGAGCAGTACTTC. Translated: CASSLYSGRTYEQYF.